What follows describes a single TCR beta chain. The antigen remains unidentified. TCRdb's table, derived via immunoSEQ multiplex PCR, lists solely in-frame clones and lacks some. The sample records tens of thousands of clones, approximately 80% being singletons. The record originates from a study of OX40 agonist ivuxolimab in advanced cancers. Whole-study results and caveats: In the 0.1-3.0 mg/kg groups, partial responders showed among the lowest expansion.

Germline V lookup: CDR1 SEHNR, CDR2 FQNEAQ (reference sequence). There are 14 residues in the CDR3. V was clipped by 5 bases and J by 7 bases; unmatched bases: 9. The chain has TRBV7-9 and TRBJ1-2; 8 bases are shared with TRBD1. This sequence originates from an adult with an advanced solid tumor such as melanoma, head and neck, liver or kidney cancer. The sample in question was CD4+ or CD8+ T cells sorted from blood, obtained in a trial of the OX40 agonist ivuxolimab. In DNA form, the CDR3 reads TGTGCCAGCAGCGCCAAGGACAGGGACGCTGGCTACACCTTC. Translated, it gives CASSAKDRDAGYTF.